In its sample, the clone carrying this TCR beta chain was seen a few times. Its antigen is still unknown. The CDR3 extends over 16 amino acids. V was trimmed by 1 base and J by 3 bases, leaving 16 bases between them. Germline CDR1 and CDR2: SGHRS and YFSETQ. These data come from a study of response to subunit inactivated influenza vaccine. Study results and limitations: Few new T cells, the authors suggested, are recruited by each seasonal influenza vaccination.

MiXCR was run by TCRdb on the RT-PCR reads, yielding one entry per CDR3 protein. The profile shows 600,000 to 700,000 distinct CDR3 sequences, about 14% of them singletons. Sequenced here: PBMCs from blood, sampled around two weeks before vaccination. The chain employs TRBV5-1 and TRBJ2-5; D uncertain. The source of this sequence is a man aged 45-60 years who received an inactivated influenza vaccine. The CDR3 region is CASSLIGQLIEETQYF. The CDR3 DNA reads as TGCGCCAGCAGCTTGATAGGCCAGCTGATCGAAGAGACCCAGTACTTC.